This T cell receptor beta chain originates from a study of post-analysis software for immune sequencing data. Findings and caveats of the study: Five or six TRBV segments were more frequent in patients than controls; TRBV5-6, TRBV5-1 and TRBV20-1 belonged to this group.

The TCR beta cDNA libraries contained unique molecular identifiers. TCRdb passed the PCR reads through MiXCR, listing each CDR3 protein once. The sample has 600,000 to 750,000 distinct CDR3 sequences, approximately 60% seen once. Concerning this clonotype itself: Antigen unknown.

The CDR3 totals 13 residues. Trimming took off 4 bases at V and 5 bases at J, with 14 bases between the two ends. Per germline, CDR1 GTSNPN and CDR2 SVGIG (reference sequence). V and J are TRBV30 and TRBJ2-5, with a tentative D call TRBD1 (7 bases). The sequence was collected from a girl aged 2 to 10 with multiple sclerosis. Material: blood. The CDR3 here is CAWKGGAGETQYF. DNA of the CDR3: TGTGCCTGGAAAGGGGGCGCGGGGGAGACCCAGTACTTC.